Below, one T cell receptor beta chain is given with its context. This receptor's antigen is unknown. No clone much larger than this one lies a single base away; base qualities are absent. One collaborating source in Seattle enrolled patients during active infection and followed them longitudinally through the course of disease. The collaborating institutions used their own protocols to collect whole blood in K2EDTA tubes. For TCRbeta analysis, collaborators shipped samples as frozen whole blood, isolated PBMCs, or DNA extracted from either of those sample types. The sample is drawn from a study of blood T cell repertoires in COVID-19 (dated by TCRdb to 2018 to 2021). Notes on the research overall: Samples covering the acute and convalescent phases of COVID-19 were provided by collaborators in the United States, Italy and Spain. The material from the prospective study consisted of cDNA or gDNA derived from T cells, B-cell-depleted T cells, or PBMCs. Subjects who had been exposed to COVID-19, were actively infected with it, or had recovered from it provided the deeply sampled blood TCRbeta repertoires that made up the dataset. The repertoires were released in a freely available public database meant as a resource for research on the immune response to SARS-CoV-2. The samples were drawn from two sources: the first 160 participants of the ongoing ImmuneRACE study, and 1,000 to 1,500 subjects contributed by 6 global collaborators. Nearly every sample came with metadata listing a de-identified subject ID, COVID-19 status, age in years and sex. Where HLA class I and class II types were available, the types were taken from metadata supplied by the sample provider, not from assay-based typing. Here is what the overall study found, with its caveats: The quantity of clinical and demographic metadata differed by source and by participant and was supplied without curation.

From the cysteine through the phenylalanine, the CDR3 covers 16 amino acids. Just CDR3 DNA is preserved here, 48 bases in frame from base 1. The germline V gene (reference sequence) provides CDR1 SGHKS and CDR2 YYEKEE. For this chain, trimming is 4 bases at the V end and 3 bases at the J end, and the number of junction bases without a gene match is 9. The immunoSEQ Assay, a bias-controlled multiplex PCR, was used to amplify TCRbeta CDR3 regions from genomic DNA. From the authors' description of their analysis: Within the assay, amplification of reference gene primers was used to estimate how many nucleated cells each sample contained. To quantify the absolute abundance of each unique TCRbeta CDR3 rearrangement, sequence reads were collapsed and filtered. For each sample, productive Simpson clonality was calculated by taking the square root of Simpson's diversity index across productive rearrangements. Here the immuneACCESS table is served through TCRdb, limited to in-frame sequences with V and J called. Missing clones are a known gap in these copies; in checked studies unresolved V genes cover under half, and the rest lacks a known reason. Clone size and V and J calls were adopted from that table, with D and trimming inferred from the DNA. This sample is represented by some 290,000 clones; about 90% of them were singletons. In total, the top ten clones hold roughly 2.8% of the sample.

Sample: peripheral blood. The sequence came from a woman aged 25 to 45 with COVID-19, enrolled during active disease. The V and J genes are TRBV5-5 and TRBJ2-1; 8 junctional bases match TRBD2. In nucleotides, the sequence is TGTGCCAGCAGCCCTCCGGGACTAGGGGGCTACAATGAGCAGTTCTTC. Translation gives CASSPPGLGGYNEQFF.